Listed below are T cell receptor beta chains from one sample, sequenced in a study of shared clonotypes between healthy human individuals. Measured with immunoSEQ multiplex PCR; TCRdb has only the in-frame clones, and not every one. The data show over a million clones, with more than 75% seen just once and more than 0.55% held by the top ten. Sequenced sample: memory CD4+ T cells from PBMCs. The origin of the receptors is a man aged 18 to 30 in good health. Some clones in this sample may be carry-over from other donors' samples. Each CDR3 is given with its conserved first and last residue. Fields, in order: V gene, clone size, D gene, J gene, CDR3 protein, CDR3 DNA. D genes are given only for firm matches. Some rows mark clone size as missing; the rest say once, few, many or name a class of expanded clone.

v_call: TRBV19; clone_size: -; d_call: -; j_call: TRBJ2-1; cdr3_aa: CASTPDGGSYNEQFF; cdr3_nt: TGTGCCAGTACCCCTGACGGGGGCTCCTACAATGAGCAGTTCTTC
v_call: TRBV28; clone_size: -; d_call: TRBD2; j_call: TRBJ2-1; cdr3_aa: CASLGGAYNEQFF; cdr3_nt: TGTGCCAGCCTCGGGGGGGCCTACAATGAGCAGTTCTTC
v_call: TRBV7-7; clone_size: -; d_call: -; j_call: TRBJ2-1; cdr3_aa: CASSPKRASSYNEQFF; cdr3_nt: TGTGCCAGCAGCCCTAAGCGGGCGAGCTCCTACAATGAGCAGTTCTTC
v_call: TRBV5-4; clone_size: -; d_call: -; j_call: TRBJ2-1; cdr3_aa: CASSLRNAPNEQFF; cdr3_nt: TGTGCCAGCAGCCTGCGGAATGCCCCCAATGAGCAGTTCTTC
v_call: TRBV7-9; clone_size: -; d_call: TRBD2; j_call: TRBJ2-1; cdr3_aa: CASAPRGTSGGYNEQFF; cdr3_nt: TGTGCCAGCGCCCCACGAGGGACTAGCGGGGGTTACAATGAGCAGTTCTTC
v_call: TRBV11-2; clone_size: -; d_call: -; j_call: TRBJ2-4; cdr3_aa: CASSSVRGRNIQYF; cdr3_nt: TGTGCCAGCAGCTCTGTCAGGGGGAGGAACATTCAGTACTTC
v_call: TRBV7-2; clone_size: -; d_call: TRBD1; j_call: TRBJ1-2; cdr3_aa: CASSLGEGASGLGYTF; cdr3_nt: TGTGCCAGCAGCTTAGGCGAGGGGGCTTCCGGGCTAGGCTACACCTTC
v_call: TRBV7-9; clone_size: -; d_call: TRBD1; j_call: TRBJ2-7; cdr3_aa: CASSWGQASYEQYF; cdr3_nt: TGTGCCAGCAGCTGGGGACAGGCCTCCTACGAGCAGTACTTC
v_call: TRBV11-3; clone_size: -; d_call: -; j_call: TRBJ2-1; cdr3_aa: CASSHRGVHEQFF; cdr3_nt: TGTGCCAGCAGCCACCGGGGAGTCCATGAGCAGTTCTTC
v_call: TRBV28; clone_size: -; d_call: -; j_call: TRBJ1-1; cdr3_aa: CASSLGPEAFF; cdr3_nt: TGTGCCAGCAGTTTGGGTCCTGAAGCTTTCTTT
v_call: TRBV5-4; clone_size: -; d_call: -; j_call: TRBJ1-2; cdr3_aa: CASSLSLVSTEYGYTF; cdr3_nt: TGTGCCAGCAGCTTGTCCTTGGTGTCAACTGAATATGGCTACACCTTC
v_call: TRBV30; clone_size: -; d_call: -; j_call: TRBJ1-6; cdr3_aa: CAWGARYNSPLHF; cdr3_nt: TGTGCCTGGGGGGCCCGGTATAATTCACCCCTCCACTTT
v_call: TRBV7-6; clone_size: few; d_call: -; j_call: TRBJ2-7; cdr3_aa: CASSLVAGITYEQYF; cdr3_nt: TGTGCCAGCAGCTTAGTCGCGGGCATAACCTACGAGCAGTACTTC
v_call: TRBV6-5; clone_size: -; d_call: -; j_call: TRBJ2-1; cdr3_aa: CASRLNRAGNEQFF; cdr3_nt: TGTGCCAGCAGGCTAAACAGGGCGGGGAATGAGCAGTTCTTC
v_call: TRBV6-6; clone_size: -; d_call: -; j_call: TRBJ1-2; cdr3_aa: CASSPSGRLRGYTF; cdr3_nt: TGTGCCAGCAGCCCATCCGGGCGTCTGAGGGGCTACACCTTC
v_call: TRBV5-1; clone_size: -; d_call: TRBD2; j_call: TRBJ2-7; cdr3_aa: CASSLVAGGLSSYEQYF; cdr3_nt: TGCGCCAGCAGCTTAGTAGCGGGAGGTCTTAGCTCCTACGAGCAGTACTTC
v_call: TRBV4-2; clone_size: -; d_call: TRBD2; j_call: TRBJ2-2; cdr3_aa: CASSLGLAGFTGELFF; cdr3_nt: TGTGCCAGCAGCCTAGGACTAGCGGGATTTACCGGGGAGCTGTTTTTT
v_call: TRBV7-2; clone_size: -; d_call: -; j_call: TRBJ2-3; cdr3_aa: CASSLLVISTDTQYF; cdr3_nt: TGTGCCAGCAGCTTACTGGTAATTAGCACAGATACGCAGTATTTT